This record covers a single T cell receptor (beta chain). Its matching antigen is unknown. The source of the sample is a study of identical twins. Notes on the study in general: The abundant beta clonotypes from cord blood had fewer insertions, and memory repertoires had none of this.

The CDR3 covers 15 residues. Losses at the gene ends were 2 bases for V and 2 bases for J; bases not matched to a gene: 3. CDR1 is MNHEY and CDR2 is SVGAGI in the germline V gene. Each CDR3 protein is one row after TCRdb ran MiXCR on the 5' RACE reads. This repertoire shows some 600,000 distinct CDR3 sequences, roughly 7.1% found once; its top ten account for approximately 1.5%. The data also belong to a second study, concerning yellow fever vaccine responses in identical twins.

The sequence was collected from a woman under 30 in good health. The chain employs TRBV6-5 and TRBJ2-3; 8 positions match TRBD1. The source material was PBMCs. The CDR3 protein is CASSYRTGFTDTQYF. CDR3 coding DNA: TGTGCCAGCAGTTACCGGACAGGGTTCACAGATACGCAGTATTTT.